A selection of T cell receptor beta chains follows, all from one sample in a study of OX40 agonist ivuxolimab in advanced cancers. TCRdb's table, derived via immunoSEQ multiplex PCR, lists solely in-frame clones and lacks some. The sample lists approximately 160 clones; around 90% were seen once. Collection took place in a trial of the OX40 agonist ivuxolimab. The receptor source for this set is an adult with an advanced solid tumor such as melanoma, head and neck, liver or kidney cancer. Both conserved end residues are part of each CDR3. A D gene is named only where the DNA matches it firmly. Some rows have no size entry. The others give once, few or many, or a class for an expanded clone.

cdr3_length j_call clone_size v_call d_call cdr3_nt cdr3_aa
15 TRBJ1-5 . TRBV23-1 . TGCGCCAGCAGCTTAGGGGACCTCCCCAATCAGCCCCAGCATTTT CASSLGDLPNQPQHF
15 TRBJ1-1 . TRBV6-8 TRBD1 TGTGCCAGCAGTTCAGCCGGGACAGCCAACACTGAAGCTTTCTTT CASSSAGTANTEAFF
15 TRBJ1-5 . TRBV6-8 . TGTGCCAGCCGTGAGACAGCGGATAGCAATCAGCCCCAGCATTTT CASRETADSNQPQHF
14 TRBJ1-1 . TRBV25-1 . TGTGCCAGCAGTGAGGGACAAACAAACACTGAAGCTTTCTTT CASSEGQTNTEAFF
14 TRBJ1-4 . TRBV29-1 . TGCAGCGTTGATACTATACAGATAGGGGAAAAACTGTTTTTT CSVDTIQIGEKLFF
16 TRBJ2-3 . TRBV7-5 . TGTGCCAGCAGCCTCACACGGAGTTTCAGCACAGATACGCAGTATTTT CASSLTRSFSTDTQYF
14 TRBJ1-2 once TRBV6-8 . TGTGCCAGCAGTCACCCCGACAGGCCAAGGGGCTACACCTTC CASSHPDRPRGYTF
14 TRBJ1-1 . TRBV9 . TGTGCCAGCAGCACACGACCCCAAAGTTCTGAAGCTTTCTTT CASSTRPQSSEAFF
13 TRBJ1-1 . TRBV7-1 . TGTGCCAGCAGCACGGCCTGGGACACTGAAGCTTTCTTT CASSTAWDTEAFF
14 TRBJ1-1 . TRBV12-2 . TGTGCCACTTCGGAGGTTGGGGTGAACACTGAAGCTTTCTTT CATSEVGVNTEAFF
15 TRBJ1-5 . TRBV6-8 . TGTGCCAGCAGTTACGGGCGGGGAGGCAATCAGCCCCAGCATTTT CASSYGRGGNQPQHF
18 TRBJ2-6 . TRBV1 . TGCACCAGCAGTTGGCTAAGTTTGTGCACAAAGCGGGCCAACGTCCTGACTTTC CTSSWLSLCTKRANVLTF
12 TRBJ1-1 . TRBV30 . TGTGCCTGGACAGGCCTTAGCACTGAAGCTTTCTTT CAWTGLSTEAFF
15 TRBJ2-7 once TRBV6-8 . TGTGCCAGCAGTTACGTCTCAGGGGTAAGGCACGAGCAGTACTTC CASSYVSGVRHEQYF
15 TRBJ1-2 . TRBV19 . TGTGCCAGTAGCACCATTCAGGGTCCAAACTATGGCTACACCTTC CASSTIQGPNYGYTF
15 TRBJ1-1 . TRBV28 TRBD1 TGTGCCAGCAGTTTGACAGGGGCTGGTTACACTGAAGCTTTCTTT CASSLTGAGYTEAFF
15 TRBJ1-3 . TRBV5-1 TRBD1 TGCGCCAGCAGCCCCACAGGGGGCACGGGAAACACCATATATTTT CASSPTGGTGNTIYF
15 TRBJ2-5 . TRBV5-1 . TGCGCCAGCAGCTTGCCAGCGGGTAGACAAGAGACCCAGTACTTC CASSLPAGRQETQYF
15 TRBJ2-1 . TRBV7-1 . TGTGCCAGCAGCCGTACTAGGGACTCCTACAATGAGCAGTTCTTC CASSRTRDSYNEQFF
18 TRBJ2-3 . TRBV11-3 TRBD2 TGTGCCAGCAGCTTAGACCAGACTAGCGGGAGGGACACAGATACGCAGTATTTT CASSLDQTSGRDTDTQYF
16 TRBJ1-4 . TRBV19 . TGTGCCAGTAGTGGGCGGAGTGGGACGCATAATGAAAAACTGTTTTTT CASSGRSGTHNEKLFF
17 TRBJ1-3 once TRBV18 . TGTGCCAGCTCCCTCCCGAACAGGGAGGGAACTGGAAACACCATATATTTT CASSLPNREGTGNTIYF
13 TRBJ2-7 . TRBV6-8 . TGTGCCAGCAGTTACGCAGGGGCTTACGAGCAGTACTTC CASSYAGAYEQYF
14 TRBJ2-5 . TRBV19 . TGTGCCAGTAGTACCCACGGGGTGAGGGAGACCCAGTACTTC CASSTHGVRETQYF